The source of this T cell receptor beta chain is a study of neoadjuvant anti-PD-1 for oral cavity cancer. Study summary: Most patients had three to four biweekly doses of 3 mg/kg nivolumab before resection.

This CDR3 has 13 amino acids. Germline CDR1 reads SGHTA; CDR2 reads FQGNSA. Trimming left V 1 base short and J 3 bases short, with 6 bases between. Time point described: after neoadjuvant nivolumab, at surgical resection. In its sample, this clone was seen a few times. Data came from immunoSEQ multiplex PCR; TCRdb stores just in-frame clones and leaves some out. The profile covers fewer than 10,000 clones, with just under 70% appearing a single time and less than 5.5% taken by the ten largest. The sequence derives from a person aged 40 to 85 with oral cavity squamous cell carcinoma. This chain uses TRBV7-2 with TRBJ1-2; D call uncertain. Specimen: PBMCs, collected after nivolumab (anti-PD-1) treatment. CDR3: CASSLVQHYGYTF. The CDR3 DNA sequence: TGTGCCAGCAGCTTAGTACAGCACTATGGCTACACCTTC.